The rows below give T cell receptor beta chains drawn from one sample of a study of cytomegalovirus exposure and HLA in healthy donors. Assay: immunoSEQ multiplex PCR; the TCRdb copy retains only in-frame clones and omits some. The sample includes about 220,000 clones, 76% of them seen just once. The source material was PBMCs. These receptors originate from a man younger than 35 in good health and CMV-seronegative. Each CDR3 is given with its conserved first and last residue. D genes are given only for firm matches. Size values are once, few and many counts, or a class for expanded clones, and some rows have none.

D,V,size,J,CDR3,DNA
-,TRBV30,-,TRBJ1-2,CAWRADRYGYTF,TGTGCCTGGAGGGCTGACAGATATGGCTACACCTTC
TRBD2,TRBV2,-,TRBJ2-3,CASSEGTSGTDTQYF,TGTGCCAGCAGTGAGGGGACTAGCGGGACAGATACGCAGTATTTT
TRBD2,TRBV7-9,-,TRBJ2-2,CASSSPRLARTGELFF,TGTGCCAGCAGCTCACCGAGACTAGCGAGGACCGGGGAGCTGTTTTTT
-,TRBV27,-,TRBJ1-2,CASRWGEHGSGGYTF,TGTGCCAGCAGATGGGGGGAGCACGGCTCGGGAGGCTACACCTTC
TRBD2,TRBV4-1,many,TRBJ2-3,CASRPGLAGGPWGTDTQYF,TGCGCCAGCAGACCAGGACTAGCGGGAGGGCCGTGGGGCACAGATACGCAGTATTTT
-,TRBV7-9,-,TRBJ1-5,CASSLEGGQPQHF,TGTGCCAGCAGCCTAGAGGGAGGTCAGCCCCAGCATTTT
-,TRBV28,few,TRBJ2-7,CASSGGTTYEQYF,TGTGCCAGCAGTGGCGGCACAACCTACGAGCAGTACTTC
TRBD2,TRBV4-2,-,TRBJ2-1,CASSQASGRGHNEQFF,TGTGCCAGCAGCCAAGCTAGCGGGAGGGGCCACAATGAGCAGTTCTTC
-,TRBV6-1,few,TRBJ2-3,CASVTGRWTDTQYF,TGTGCCAGCGTCACAGGGCGGTGGACAGATACGCAGTATTTT
-,TRBV13,-,TRBJ2-7,CASSLQTYEQYF,TGTGCCAGCAGCCTACAGACCTACGAGCAGTACTTC
-,TRBV9,-,TRBJ1-1,CASSARDSGNTEAFF,TGTGCCAGCAGCGCCAGGGATTCGGGGAACACTGAAGCTTTCTTT
TRBD2,TRBV9,-,TRBJ2-1,CASSPIAGGIGEQFF,TGTGCCAGCAGCCCCATAGCGGGAGGGATTGGTGAGCAGTTCTTC
-,TRBV7-9,-,TRBJ2-3,CASSKTGTDTQYF,TGTGCCAGCAGCAAGACTGGCACAGATACGCAGTATTTT
TRBD1,TRBV28,-,TRBJ1-2,CASRSTGGGANYGYTF,TGTGCCAGCAGGTCGACAGGGGGCGGGGCTAACTATGGCTACACCTTC
-,TRBV5-1,-,TRBJ2-7,CASSLPESSSYEQYF,TGCGCCAGCAGCTTGCCAGAGTCTAGCTCCTACGAGCAGTACTTC
-,TRBV19,-,TRBJ2-1,CASSIDGVVNEQFF,TGTGCCAGTAGTATAGACGGGGTCGTCAATGAGCAGTTCTTC
TRBD2,TRBV19,-,TRBJ2-7,CARAGLMLYEQYF,TGTGCCAGAGCGGGACTGATGCTCTACGAGCAGTACTTC
-,TRBV2,-,TRBJ1-5,CASRGGQGQPQHF,TGTGCCAGCAGGGGGGGGCAGGGCCAGCCCCAGCATTTT
TRBD2,TRBV15,few,TRBJ2-1,CATSSPAGVGNEQFF,TGTGCCACCAGCAGCCCAGCGGGAGTAGGCAATGAGCAGTTCTTC
TRBD1,TRBV5-1,-,TRBJ2-6,CASSGRDRGLGANVLTF,TGCGCCAGCAGCGGCCGGGACAGGGGGCTAGGGGCCAACGTCCTGACTTTC
TRBD1,TRBV7-9,-,TRBJ2-7,CASSLWDSTYEQYF,TGTGCCAGCAGCTTATGGGACAGCACCTACGAGCAGTACTTC
TRBD2,TRBV5-4,-,TRBJ2-3,CASSWGGLAGATDTQYF,TGTGCCAGCAGCTGGGGGGGACTAGCGGGGGCCACAGATACGCAGTATTTT
-,TRBV6-5,-,TRBJ2-1,CASRLDLSSYNEQFF,TGTGCCAGCAGACTCGACTTGAGCTCCTACAATGAGCAGTTCTTC
TRBD1,TRBV14,-,TRBJ1-1,CASSQARTGGRKNTEAFF,TGTGCCAGCAGCCAAGCTCGAACAGGGGGACGGAAAAACACTGAAGCTTTCTTT
TRBD2,TRBV7-3,-,TRBJ2-3,CASSSLRTSGSGSDTQYF,TGTGCCAGCAGCTCCCTAAGGACTAGCGGGAGTGGGTCAGATACGCAGTATTTT
TRBD1,TRBV5-8,-,TRBJ2-1,CASSLGTGGRDEQFF,TGTGCCAGCAGCCTAGGGACAGGGGGCCGCGATGAGCAGTTCTTC
-,TRBV30,-,TRBJ2-1,CAWVRSGTYNEQFF,TGCGCCTGGGTCCGGAGCGGCACCTACAATGAGCAGTTCTTC
-,TRBV28,-,TRBJ1-3,CASSWGSVNSGNTIYF,TGTGCCAGCAGTTGGGGCAGTGTTAACTCTGGAAACACCATATATTTT
-,TRBV27,-,TRBJ2-7,CASSSPAVPYEQYF,TGTGCCAGCAGTTCTCCAGCGGTCCCCTACGAGCAGTACTTC
-,TRBV10-3,few,TRBJ2-7,CAISYSPSSYEQYF,TGTGCCATCAGCTACTCCCCGAGCTCCTACGAGCAGTACTTC
TRBD1,TRBV6-6,-,TRBJ2-2,CASSTGAVTGELFF,TGTGCCAGCAGCACAGGGGCCGTCACCGGGGAGCTGTTTTTT
TRBD1,TRBV10-1,-,TRBJ1-4,CASSPGQGGEKLFF,TGCGCCAGCAGTCCGGGACAGGGAGGTGAAAAACTGTTTTTT
TRBD1,TRBV5-1,-,TRBJ2-7,CASSSTKPRDRGRKRSSYEQYF,TGCGCCAGCAGCTCAACCAAACCCCGGGACAGGGGACGGAAAAGGAGCTCCTACGAGCAGTACTTC
-,TRBV19,-,TRBJ2-6,CASSMQGEANVLTF,TGTGCCAGTAGTATGCAGGGTGAGGCCAACGTCCTGACTTTC
TRBD1,TRBV5-1,-,TRBJ2-4,CASSWGQLGDIQYF,TGCGCCAGCAGCTGGGGACAGCTGGGGGACATTCAGTACTTC
TRBD1,TRBV6-5,-,TRBJ1-1,CASSSSGQGRTEAFF,TGTGCCAGCAGTTCCTCCGGACAGGGACGGACTGAAGCTTTCTTT
-,TRBV19,once,TRBJ1-5,CASSIVPGISQPQHF,TGTGCCAGTAGTATAGTACCAGGGATAAGTCAGCCCCAGCATTTT
-,TRBV7-9,-,TRBJ2-1,CASSFPEYLNEQFF,TGTGCCAGCAGCTTTCCTGAGTACCTCAATGAGCAGTTCTTC
TRBD1,TRBV10-3,-,TRBJ1-1,CAISDHSQGMNTEAFF,TGTGCCATCAGTGACCATTCACAGGGGATGAACACTGAAGCTTTCTTT
TRBD2,TRBV29-1,-,TRBJ2-1,CSVETSGRYSLNEQFF,TGCAGCGTTGAGACTAGCGGGAGGTACTCTTTGAATGAGCAGTTCTTC
-,TRBV5-1,once,TRBJ2-3,CASRVLPSTDTQYF,TGCGCCAGCCGGGTACTACCCAGCACAGATACGCAGTATTTT
-,TRBV4-1,-,TRBJ2-5,CASSRHLASGETQYF,TGCGCCAGCAGCCGCCATCTGGCGTCGGGGGAGACCCAGTACTTC
-,TRBV5-1,-,TRBJ2-5,CASSLRTDQETQYF,TGCGCCAGCAGCCTGCGGACAGATCAAGAGACCCAGTACTTC
TRBD1,TRBV28,once,TRBJ2-7,CASRGTGAFSYEQYF,TGTGCCAGCAGGGGGACAGGGGCTTTCTCCTACGAGCAGTACTTC
TRBD1,TRBV27,-,TRBJ2-2,CASSGTGENTGELFF,TGTGCCAGCAGTGGTACAGGGGAGAACACCGGGGAGCTGTTTTTT
TRBD2,TRBV30,-,TRBJ2-7,CAWSPTGTGGDYEQYF,TGTGCCTGGAGTCCCACCGGGACGGGAGGGGATTACGAGCAGTACTTC
-,TRBV19,-,TRBJ2-6,CASSMALSGANVLTF,TGTGCCAGTAGTATGGCCCTCTCTGGGGCCAACGTCCTGACTTTC
TRBD1,TRBV6-1,once,TRBJ1-5,CASRVNTGGNQPQHF,TGTGCCAGCAGGGTGAATACAGGGGGGAATCAGCCCCAGCATTTT
TRBD2,TRBV19,few,TRBJ2-7,CASNTGGPMYEQYF,TGTGCCAGTAATACGGGAGGGCCTATGTACGAGCAGTACTTC
-,TRBV4-1,-,TRBJ2-7,CASSQGSDRLTYEQYF,TGCGCCAGCAGCCAAGGGTCTGACCGACTAACCTACGAGCAGTACTTC
-,TRBV7-9,few,TRBJ2-3,CASSLATGGVTDTQYF,TGTGCCAGCAGCTTAGCGACCGGCGGTGTCACAGATACGCAGTATTTT
-,TRBV25-1,-,TRBJ2-7,CASSELGGDRNYEQYF,TGTGCCAGCAGTGAATTAGGCGGGGACCGTAACTACGAGCAGTACTTC
-,TRBV4-1,-,TRBJ2-5,CASSQVPVSGTQYF,TGCGCCAGCAGCCAAGTCCCCGTCTCAGGGACCCAGTACTTC
TRBD2,TRBV30,-,TRBJ2-3,CAWSDSGGTDTQYF,TGTGCCTGGAGTGATAGCGGGGGCACAGATACGCAGTATTTT
TRBD1,TRBV7-9,few,TRBJ2-1,CASRGTGHEQFF,TGTGCCAGCAGGGGGACAGGGCATGAGCAGTTCTTC
TRBD2,TRBV14,-,TRBJ2-1,CASSHLAGAANEQFF,TGTGCCAGCAGCCATCTAGCGGGCGCCGCCAATGAGCAGTTCTTC
TRBD1,TRBV6-5,once,TRBJ2-7,CASSRDRATYEQYF,TGTGCCAGCAGTCGTGACAGGGCCACCTACGAGCAGTACTTC
-,TRBV7-9,-,TRBJ2-2,CASSLAVAVGELFF,TGTGCCAGCAGCTTAGCGGTGGCTGTCGGGGAGCTGTTTTTT
TRBD1,TRBV6-1,-,TRBJ1-2,CASSATGTGDYGYTF,TGTGCCAGCAGTGCTACCGGGACAGGGGACTATGGCTACACCTTC